These T cell receptor beta chains were read from a single sample in a study of blood T cell repertoires in COVID-19. Repertoires were generated with immunoSEQ multiplex PCR, while TCRdb's copy carries only in-frame clones and drops some. The table includes about 250,000 clones, more than 70% detected once. Material: peripheral blood. The receptor source for this set is a woman in her thirties or forties who had recovered from COVID-19. The CDR3 runs from the conserved cysteine through the conserved F or W. Fields, in order: clone size, V gene, J gene, D gene, CDR3 protein, CDR3 DNA. The D gene is left open where the match is weak. Size values are once, few and many counts, or a class for expanded clones, and some rows have none.

>.|TRBV5-4|TRBJ1-2|TRBD1
CASSPGGINYGYTF
TGTGCCAGCAGCCCAGGGGGCATCAACTATGGCTACACCTTC
>.|TRBV28|TRBJ2-1|.
CASSFPAGYNEQFF
TGTGCCAGCAGTTTCCCGGCGGGCTACAATGAGCAGTTCTTC
>once|TRBV5-1|TRBJ2-1|.
CASSLASGWGEQFF
TGCGCCAGCAGCTTGGCCTCAGGGTGGGGTGAGCAGTTCTTC
>.|TRBV2|TRBJ1-5|.
CASSPPGTQHF
TGTGCCAGCAGCCCCCCCGGGACCCAGCATTTT
>.|TRBV2|TRBJ1-2|TRBD1
CASSEPGQGGGNYGYTF
TGTGCCAGCAGCGAACCGGGACAGGGGGGAGGTAACTATGGCTACACCTTC
>.|TRBV6-5|TRBJ2-7|TRBD1
CASSYRPGQGYEQYF
TGTGCCAGCAGTTACCGGCCGGGACAGGGCTACGAGCAGTACTTC
>.|TRBV10-3|TRBJ2-1|TRBD2
CAISEGGVEGNEQFF
TGTGCCATCAGTGAGGGGGGGGTTGAGGGCAATGAGCAGTTCTTC
>.|TRBV12-3/TRBV12-4|TRBJ1-1|.
CASSFRGPEAFF
TGTGCCAGCAGTTTCAGGGGCCCCGAAGCTTTCTTT
>.|TRBV6-5|TRBJ2-1|TRBD2
CASSYSWVAGEQFF
TGTGCCAGCAGTTACTCGTGGGTAGCGGGAGAGCAGTTCTTC
>.|TRBV29-1|TRBJ1-1|.
CSVAGSGTEAFF
TGCAGCGTTGCTGGGTCGGGGACTGAAGCTTTCTTT
>.|TRBV7-9|TRBJ2-1|TRBD2
CASSPRVGRGMREQFF
TGTGCCAGCAGCCCCAGGGTCGGGAGGGGGATGAGGGAGCAGTTCTTC
>.|TRBV6-5|TRBJ2-1|.
CASRGGLYNEQFF
TGTGCCAGCAGGGGGGGTCTCTACAATGAGCAGTTCTTC
>.|TRBV27|TRBJ1-1|.
CASSLGTTGGTEAFF
TGTGCCAGCAGTTTAGGGACGACAGGTGGGACTGAAGCTTTCTTT
>.|TRBV10-3|TRBJ2-5|.
CAIGPRGGETQYF
TGTGCCATCGGCCCCCGCGGCGGGGAGACCCAGTACTTC
>.|TRBV5-1|TRBJ2-5|.
CASSSQETQYF
TGCGCCAGCAGCTCGCAAGAGACCCAGTACTTC
>.|TRBV7-6|TRBJ2-5|.
CASSPSPSRGETQYF
TGTGCCAGCAGCCCCTCCCCCTCGAGAGGGGAGACCCAGTACTTC
>.|TRBV6-2/TRBV6-3|TRBJ2-5|.
CASSYEAASRAQYF
TGTGCCAGCAGTTACGAGGCGGCAAGCCGGGCCCAGTACTTC
>.|TRBV12-3/TRBV12-4|TRBJ1-2|.
CASSPTANYGYTF
TGTGCCAGCAGCCCAACAGCTAACTATGGCTACACCTTC
>.|TRBV7-9|TRBJ1-2|.
CASSTGQYGYTF
TGTGCCAGCAGCACCGGACAGTATGGCTACACCTTC
>few|TRBV15|TRBJ2-1|.
CATSRDWGAGAYNEQFF
TGTGCCACCAGCAGAGATTGGGGGGCGGGAGCCTACAATGAGCAGTTCTTC
>once|TRBV2|TRBJ2-1|.
CASSEGGGGPARHEQFF
TGTGCCAGCAGTGAAGGAGGGGGAGGGCCGGCTCGTCATGAGCAGTTCTTC
>.|TRBV7-9|TRBJ2-1|TRBD2
CASSLAGGTSGSWNEQFF
TGTGCCAGCAGCTTAGCTGGGGGGACTAGCGGGAGTTGGAATGAGCAGTTCTTC
>.|TRBV5-1|TRBJ2-1|.
CASNPTGTMGEQFF
TGCGCCAGCAACCCGACAGGAACCATGGGGGAGCAGTTCTTC
>.|TRBV27|TRBJ2-1|.
CASSSDPGGPYNEQFF
TGTGCCAGCAGTTCAGACCCCGGAGGTCCCTACAATGAGCAGTTCTTC
>.|TRBV6-5|TRBJ2-3|.
CASSYGGATQYF
TGTGCCAGCAGTTACGGGGGGGCCACGCAGTATTTT
>.|TRBV18|TRBJ1-1|.
CASSPGGGAEAFF
TGTGCCAGCTCACCAGGCGGGGGGGCCGAAGCTTTCTTT
>.|TRBV4-1|TRBJ1-2|.
CASSQGAGADYGYTF
TGCGCCAGCAGCCAAGGGGCAGGGGCGGACTATGGCTACACCTTC
>.|TRBV6-1|TRBJ2-3|.
CASSEARIDTQYF
TGTGCCAGCAGTGAAGCGCGGATTGATACGCAGTATTTT
>.|TRBV5-1|TRBJ1-2|TRBD1
CASSLAKGGDYGYTF
TGCGCCAGCAGCTTGGCAAAAGGGGGCGACTATGGCTACACCTTC
>.|TRBV20-1|TRBJ2-5|.
CSASVGAGNQETQYF
TGCAGTGCTAGTGTCGGTGCGGGAAATCAAGAGACCCAGTACTTC
>.|TRBV7-2|TRBJ1-2|.
CASSLAGGGPGYTF
TGTGCCAGCAGCTTAGCGGGTGGGGGCCCTGGCTACACCTTC
>.|TRBV12-5|TRBJ2-1|.
CASGLAPEGGQLRIRVPYNEQFF
TGTGCTAGTGGTTTGGCCCCTGAAGGAGGACAGTTGAGGATTAGAGTGCCCTACAATGAGCAGTTCTTC
>.|TRBV6-5|TRBJ1-4|.
CASWGLPGVRGKLFF
TGTGCCAGCTGGGGCCTTCCGGGGGTTAGGGGAAAACTGTTTTTT
>.|TRBV15|TRBJ2-1|TRBD1
CATSTNRDRSYNEQFF
TGTGCCACCAGCACAAACCGGGACAGGAGCTACAATGAGCAGTTCTTC
>.|TRBV15|TRBJ1-2|.
CATSRELLAGGYTF
TGTGCCACCAGCAGAGAGTTACTCGCCGGGGGCTACACCTTC
>.|TRBV29-1|TRBJ2-6|.
CSAPQISGANVLTF
TGCAGCGCACCCCAGATCTCTGGGGCCAACGTCCTGACTTTC
>.|TRBV29-1|TRBJ2-2|TRBD2
CSVDGTSGELFF
TGCAGCGTTGACGGGACTAGCGGGGAGCTGTTTTTT
>.|TRBV11-3|TRBJ2-5|TRBD2
CASSPSGGGSQTQYF
TGTGCCAGCAGCCCTTCCGGGGGGGGTAGCCAGACCCAGTACTTC
>.|TRBV14|TRBJ2-3|TRBD2
CASSAGTGRERWDTQYF
TGTGCCAGCAGCGCAGGGACGGGGCGGGAGCGTTGGGATACGCAGTATTTT
>.|TRBV6-1|TRBJ1-5|.
CASSEAREPQHF
TGTGCCAGCAGTGAAGCCAGGGAGCCCCAGCATTTT
>.|TRBV6-1|TRBJ2-2|TRBD1
CASSALQGAPDTGELFF
TGTGCCAGCAGTGCCCTCCAGGGGGCCCCGGACACCGGGGAGCTGTTTTTT
>.|TRBV12-5|TRBJ2-3|.
CASGLVRGGSDTQYF
TGTGCTAGTGGTTTGGTAAGGGGGGGTTCAGATACGCAGTATTTT
>.|TRBV11-3|TRBJ2-7|.
CASSLDQGEQYF
TGTGCCAGCAGCTTAGACCAGGGGGAGCAGTACTTC
>.|TRBV27|TRBJ2-1|.
CAAGGPYNEQFF
TGTGCCGCAGGGGGGCCCTACAATGAGCAGTTCTTC
>.|TRBV5-1|TRBJ2-1|.
CASSGGNEQFF
TGCGCCAGCAGCGGGGGGAATGAGCAGTTCTTC
>.|TRBV24-1|TRBJ1-1|.
CATSDVGQGAFF
TGTGCCACCAGTGATGTCGGCCAGGGGGCTTTCTTT
>.|TRBV7-2|TRBJ1-4|.
CASSLEGPLGGKLFF
TGTGCCAGCAGCTTAGAGGGACCCCTGGGAGGAAAACTGTTTTTT
>.|TRBV5-4|TRBJ1-6|TRBD1
CASAGTVNSPLHF
TGTGCCAGCGCCGGGACAGTTAATTCACCCCTCCACTTT
>few|TRBV29-1|TRBJ1-2|.
CSWGEDYGYTF
TGCAGTTGGGGGGAGGACTATGGCTACACCTTC
>.|TRBV7-2|TRBJ2-2|TRBD2
CASSPARGVYTGELFF
TGTGCCAGCAGCCCCGCCCGGGGGGTGTACACCGGGGAGCTGTTTTTT
>.|TRBV6-5|TRBJ1-2|TRBD1
CASSQGGPAPYGYTF
TGTGCCAGCAGCCAGGGGGGCCCTGCCCCCTATGGCTACACCTTC
>.|TRBV4-1|TRBJ1-1|.
CASSQVGSRVNTEAFF
TGCGCCAGCAGCCAAGTCGGGTCCCGTGTGAACACTGAAGCTTTCTTT
>once|TRBV29-1|TRBJ1-1|TRBD1
CSVEDPRQGVFAEAFF
TGCAGCGTTGAAGATCCCCGACAGGGAGTGTTTGCTGAAGCTTTCTTT
>.|TRBV11-3|TRBJ1-4|TRBD1
CASSFSGTANEKLFF
TGTGCCAGCAGCTTCTCCGGGACAGCTAATGAAAAACTGTTTTTT
>once|TRBV7-9|TRBJ1-2|.
CASSLMAGDVRDYGYTF
TGTGCCAGCAGCTTAATGGCAGGGGATGTACGGGACTATGGCTACACCTTC
>.|TRBV9|TRBJ2-7|.
CASSPPASVFEQYF
TGTGCCAGCAGCCCCCCGGCTAGCGTCTTTGAGCAGTACTTC
>.|TRBV11-1|TRBJ1-2|.
CASSSDRTNYGYTF
TGTGCCAGCAGCTCCGACAGGACCAACTATGGCTACACCTTC
>once|TRBV7-2|TRBJ2-2|.
CASSLGYRSTGELFF
TGTGCCAGCAGCTTAGGGTACCGGAGCACCGGGGAGCTGTTTTTT
>.|TRBV7-8|TRBJ2-2|.
CASSPNGGPNTGELFF
TGTGCCAGCAGCCCAAATGGCGGCCCGAACACCGGGGAGCTGTTTTTT